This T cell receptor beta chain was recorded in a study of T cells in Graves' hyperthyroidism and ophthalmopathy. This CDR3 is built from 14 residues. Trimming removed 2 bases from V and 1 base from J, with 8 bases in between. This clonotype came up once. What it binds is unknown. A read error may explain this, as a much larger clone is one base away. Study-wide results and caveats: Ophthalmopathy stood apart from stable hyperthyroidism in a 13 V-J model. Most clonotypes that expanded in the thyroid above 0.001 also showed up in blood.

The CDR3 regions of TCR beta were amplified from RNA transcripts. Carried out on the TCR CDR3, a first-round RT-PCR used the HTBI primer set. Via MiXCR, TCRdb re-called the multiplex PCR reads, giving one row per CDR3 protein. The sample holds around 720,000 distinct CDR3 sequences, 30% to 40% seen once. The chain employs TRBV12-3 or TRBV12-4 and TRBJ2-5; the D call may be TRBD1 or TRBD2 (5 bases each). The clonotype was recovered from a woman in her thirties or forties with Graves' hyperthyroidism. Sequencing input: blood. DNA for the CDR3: TGTGCCAGCAGTTTATCGGGACGCCAAGAGACCCAGTACTTC. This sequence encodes CASSLSGRQETQYF.